These 10 T cell receptor beta chains came from one sample sequenced in a study of blood T cell repertoires in COVID-19. The table came from immunoSEQ multiplex PCR; TCRdb's copy has only in-frame clones and leaves some out. The table has 35,000 to 50,000 clones, over 65% seen once; the top ten hold approximately 62%. The sample taken for sequencing was peripheral blood. These receptors were collected from a man aged 80 or over with acute or convalescent COVID-19.

The V call is TRBV5-4, the J call TRBJ2-7; 7 bases are shared with TRBD2. The CDR3 is made up of 14 amino acids. Germline assignment: CDR1 SGHNT and CDR2 YYREEE (reference sequence). Trimming took 0 bases from V and 9 from J; bases not matched to a gene: 9. CDR3 nucleotide sequence: TGTGCCAGCAGCTTGGATCCGCGGGAGCGCTGGCAGTACTTC. Translation: CASSLDPRERWQYF.

This rearrangement joins TRBV7-2 to TRBJ2-7, with a weak D call TRBD1 (5 bases). With 5 bases removed from V and 3 bases from J, the gap between germline ends came to 14 bases. CDR1 SGHTA and CDR2 FQGNSA come from the germline V gene. The CDR3 has 14 amino acids. CDR3: CASSLDRTYYEQYF. In DNA, the CDR3 is TGTGCCAGCAGCCTCGACAGAACCTACTACGAGCAGTACTTC.

J is TRBJ1-6 and V is TRBV9; 9 bases are shared with TRBD1. V shed 3 bases, J shed 7 bases, and the junction held 5 bases outside the gene matches. CDR1 is SGDLS, CDR2 YYNGEE, per germline. This CDR3 has 15 amino acids. The CDR3 DNA is TGTGCCAGCAGCGCGAGGGGACAGGGCAATTCACCCCTCCACTTT. Its protein product is CASSARGQGNSPLHF.

This CDR3 reads CASSIGTVNQPQHF. CDR3 DNA sequence: TGTGCCAGTAGTATAGGGACAGTGAATCAGCCCCAGCATTTT. The chain uses TRBV19 and TRBJ1-5, with a tentative D call TRBD1 (6 bases). V dropped 1 base and J dropped 4 bases, with 8 bases sitting between them. The CDR3 is 14 amino acids. CDR1 LNHDA and CDR2 SQIVND come from the germline V gene (reference sequence).

The rearrangement joins TRBV7-9 to TRBJ1-2; D possibly corresponds to TRBD1 (6 bases). V lost 5 bases, J lost 2 bases, and 12 bases lay in between. The CDR3 runs to 14 residues. Germline CDR1 is SEHNR and CDR2 is FQNEAQ (reference sequence). CDR3 DNA: TGTGCCAGCAGCCCCCCCGGACAGAACTATGGCTACACCTTC. It translates to CASSPPGQNYGYTF. Filled out from reference TRBV7-9 and TRBJ1-2, the complete variable domain reads DTGVSQNPRHKITKRGQNVTFRCDPISEHNRLYWYRQTLGQGPEFLTYFQNEAQLEKSRLLSDRFSAERPKGSFSTLEIQRTEQGDSAMYLCASSPPGQNYGYTFGSGTRLTVV.

V is TRBV7-2 and J is TRBJ2-3; 9 bases line up with TRBD1. The germline V gene encodes CDR1 SGHTA and CDR2 FQGNSA. With V trimmed by 4 bases and J by 0 bases, 8 bases remained unmatched. The CDR3 contains 17 residues. The chain's CDR3 is CASSSTGGGASTDTQYF. Here the CDR3 DNA reads TGTGCCAGCAGCTCCACAGGGGGCGGTGCTAGCACAGATACGCAGTATTTT.

The chain has TRBV5-6 and TRBJ1-4, with D hard to call. The CDR3 is 12 amino acids. CDR1 is SGHDT and CDR2 is YYEEEE in the germline V gene. Trimming removed 2 bases from V and 5 bases from J, with 4 bases in between. The CDR3 coding sequence is TGTGCCAGCAGCTTCGGGAATGAAAAACTGTTTTTT. It specifies CASSFGNEKLFF. Full variable domain (remainder filled in from reference TRBV5-6 and TRBJ1-4): DAGVTQSPTHLIKTRGQQVTLRCSPKSGHDTVSWYQQALGQGPQFIFQYYEEEERQRGNFPDRFSGHQFPNYSSELNVNALLLGDSALYLCASSFGNEKLFFGSGTQLSVL.

The V gene is TRBV14, the J gene TRBJ2-2, with 9 nucleotides matching TRBD2. The V gene's germline CDR1 is SGHDN and CDR2 FVKESK. Germline trimming cut 4 bases from V and 6 bases from J; bases unmatched to any gene: 6. This CDR3 has 15 residues. DNA of the CDR3: TGTGCCAGCAGCCGACTGGTAGCGGGAGCCGGGGAGCTGTTTTTT. Amino acids: CASSRLVAGAGELFF.

The chain combines TRBV27 with TRBJ1-1, with D uncertain. The germline gives CDR1 MNHEY, CDR2 SMNVEV (reference sequence). The V and J ends lost 6 bases and 1 base respectively, with 12 bases between them. The CDR3 extends over 14 amino acids. The CDR3 DNA reads as TGTGCCAGCAGCGAACTACGGGGGAACACTGAAGCTTTCTTT. Its translation is CASSELRGNTEAFF.

The CDR3 region has the DNA TGTGCCAGCAGCCTGACGGGGGGCTTCGGGGAGCAGTTCTTC. Its translation is CASSLTGGFGEQFF. The V gene is TRBV7-8, the J gene TRBJ2-1; perhaps TRBD2 as D (7 bases). This CDR3 has 14 residues. Germline CDR1 SGHVS, CDR2 FQNEAQ. Trimming took off 5 bases at V and 10 bases at J, with 18 bases between the two ends.